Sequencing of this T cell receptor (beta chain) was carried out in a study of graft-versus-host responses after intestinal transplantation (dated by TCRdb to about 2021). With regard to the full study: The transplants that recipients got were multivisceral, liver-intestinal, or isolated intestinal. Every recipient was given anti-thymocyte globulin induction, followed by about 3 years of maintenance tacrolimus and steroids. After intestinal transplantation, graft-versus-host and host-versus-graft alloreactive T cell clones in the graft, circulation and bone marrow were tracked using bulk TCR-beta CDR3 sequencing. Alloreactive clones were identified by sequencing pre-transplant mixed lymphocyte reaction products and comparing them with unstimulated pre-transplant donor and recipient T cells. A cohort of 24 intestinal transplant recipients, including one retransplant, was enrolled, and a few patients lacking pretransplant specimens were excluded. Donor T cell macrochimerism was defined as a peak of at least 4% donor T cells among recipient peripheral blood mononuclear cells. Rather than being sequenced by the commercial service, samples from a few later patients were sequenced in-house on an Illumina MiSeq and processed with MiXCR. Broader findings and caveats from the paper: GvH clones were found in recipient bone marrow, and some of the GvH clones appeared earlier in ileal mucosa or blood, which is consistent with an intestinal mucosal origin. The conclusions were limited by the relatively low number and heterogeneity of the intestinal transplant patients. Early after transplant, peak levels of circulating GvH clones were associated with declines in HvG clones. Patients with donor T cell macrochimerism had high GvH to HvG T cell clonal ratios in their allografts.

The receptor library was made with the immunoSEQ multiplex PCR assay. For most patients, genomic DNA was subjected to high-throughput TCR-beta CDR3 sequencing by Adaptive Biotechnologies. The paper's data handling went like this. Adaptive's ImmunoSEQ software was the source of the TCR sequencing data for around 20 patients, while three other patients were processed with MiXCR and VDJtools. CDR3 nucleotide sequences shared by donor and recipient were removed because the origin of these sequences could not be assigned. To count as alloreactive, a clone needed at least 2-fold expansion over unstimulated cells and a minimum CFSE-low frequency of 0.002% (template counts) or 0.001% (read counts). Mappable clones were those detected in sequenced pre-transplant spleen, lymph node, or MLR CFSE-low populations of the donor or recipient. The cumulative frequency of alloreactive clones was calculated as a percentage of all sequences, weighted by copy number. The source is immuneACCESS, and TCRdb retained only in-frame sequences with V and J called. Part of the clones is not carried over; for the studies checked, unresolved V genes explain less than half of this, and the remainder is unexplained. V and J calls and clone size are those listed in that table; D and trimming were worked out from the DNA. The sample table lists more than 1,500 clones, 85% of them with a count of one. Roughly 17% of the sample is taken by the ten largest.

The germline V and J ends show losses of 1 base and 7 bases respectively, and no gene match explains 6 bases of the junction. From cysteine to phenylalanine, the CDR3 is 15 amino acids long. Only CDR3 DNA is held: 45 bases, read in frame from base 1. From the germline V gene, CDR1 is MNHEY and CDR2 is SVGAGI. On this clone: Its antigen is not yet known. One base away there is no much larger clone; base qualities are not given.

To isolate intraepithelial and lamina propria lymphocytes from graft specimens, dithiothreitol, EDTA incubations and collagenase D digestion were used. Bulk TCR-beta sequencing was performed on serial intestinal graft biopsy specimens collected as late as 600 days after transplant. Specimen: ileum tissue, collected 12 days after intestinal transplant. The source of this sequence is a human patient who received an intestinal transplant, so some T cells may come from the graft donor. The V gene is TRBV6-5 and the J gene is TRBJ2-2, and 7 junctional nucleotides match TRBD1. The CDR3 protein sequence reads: CASSYFPGGNGELFF. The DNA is TGTGCCAGCAGTTACTTCCCAGGGGGTAACGGGGAGCTGTTTTTT.